A single sample gave rise to the 25 T cell receptor beta chains below, sequenced in a study of T-cell memory formation after mild COVID-19. In TCRdb, the 5' RACE reads were re-called with MiXCR into one record per CDR3 protein. The repertoire includes some 110,000 distinct CDR3 sequences, 15% to 20% of them detected once, and 25% to 35% sits in the top ten. The sequencing input was PBMCs or a T cell subset sorted from them (not recorded which). Receptors were obtained from an adult woman who had mild COVID-19 (a few samples of this study predate the infection). Cell type and time point are not known.

This clonotype has just a few counts. V is TRBV9 and J is TRBJ1-2; D is ambiguous. Per the germline V gene, CDR1 is SGDLS and CDR2 is YYNGEE. Deletions cut 2 bases from V and 4 bases from J, with 6 bases between. This CDR3 has 12 amino acids. In DNA, the CDR3 is TGTGCCAGCAGCGTGCCGCGCTATGGCTACACCTTC. This sequence encodes CASSVPRYGYTF.

The chain combines TRBV29-1 with TRBJ2-7, with D unclear. CDR1 and CDR2 (germline): SQVTM, ANQGSEA. The CDR3 loop spans 12 amino acids. Trimming pared 4 bases from V and 3 bases from J, leaving 10 bases between. This CDR3 is CSVGRTLYEQYF. The CDR3 DNA sequence: TGCAGCGTTGGCAGGACCCTCTACGAGCAGTACTTC.

This clonotype was recorded a few times. The chain couples TRBV5-4 to TRBJ2-6; TRBD2 might be the D (5 bases). Germline loops: CDR1 SGHNT, CDR2 YYREEE (reference sequence). V was clipped by 2 bases and J by 0 bases, with 9 bases between them. CDR3 length: 16 residues. CDR3 loop: CASSLGRGSGANVLTF. Here the CDR3 DNA reads TGTGCCAGCAGCTTAGGACGGGGCTCTGGGGCCAACGTCCTGACTTTC.

V gene TRBV4-1 combines with J gene TRBJ1-2; no definite D call. The germline V gene has CDR1 MGHRA and CDR2 YSYEKL. Trimming shortened V by 4 bases and J by 4 bases, and 10 bases separated the two germline ends. The CDR3 sequence is 13 residues long. CDR3 DNA: TGCGCCAGCAGCCCTGGGTCCAGCTATGGCTACACCTTC. This codes for CASSPGSSYGYTF.

The CDR3 reads CSVSLAGGRSSYNEQFF. CDR3 bases: TGCAGCGTGTCCCTAGCGGGGGGCAGGAGCTCCTACAATGAGCAGTTCTTC. V is TRBV29-1 and J is TRBJ2-1; TRBD2 aligns across 11 bases. The V gene end was trimmed by 6 bases and the J gene end by 0 bases; junction bases not matched to a gene: 10. This CDR3 is built from 17 residues. Germline CDR1 SQVTM, CDR2 ANQGSEA.

J is TRBJ2-7 and V is TRBV7-6; D call uncertain. V was pared by 0 bases and J by 4 bases, with 10 bases between. This CDR3 is 14 amino acids long. Germline loops: CDR1 SGHVS, CDR2 FNYEAQ. CDR3 amino acids: CASSLAVGVYEQYF. The DNA for the CDR3 is TGTGCCAGCAGCTTAGCGGTCGGAGTTTACGAGCAGTACTTC.

In this sample, this clonotype turned up a few times. V is TRBV7-6 and J is TRBJ1-4, with D possibly being TRBD1 (5 bases). V shed 1 base and J shed 1 base, with 10 bases lying between them. The CDR3 sequence is 16 residues long. The V gene's germline CDR1 is SGHVS and CDR2 FNYEAQ. The CDR3 region is CASSLGAGGTNEKLFF. CDR3 nucleotide sequence: TGTGCCAGCAGCTTAGGAGCGGGGGGAACTAATGAAAAACTGTTTTTT.

This clonotype has a handful of counts. V is TRBV1 and J is TRBJ1-1. TRBV1 is listed as a pseudogene. This CDR3 region has 13 residues. CDR3 protein: CTSSQQGGPEAFF. The CDR3 DNA is TGCACCAGCAGCCAACAGGGAGGGCCAGAAGCTTTCTTT.

The chain couples TRBV7-8 to TRBJ2-7, with D possibly being TRBD1 (6 bases). The CDR3 contains 13 residues. The ends were cut back, 5 bases at V and 2 bases at J, with 10 bases in the middle. Germline CDR1 is SGHVS and CDR2 is FQNEAQ. The CDR3 loop reads CASSQDRTYEQYF. DNA of the CDR3: TGTGCCAGCAGCCAGGACAGAACCTACGAGCAGTACTTC.

The V gene is TRBV5-1, the J gene TRBJ2-2, with 8 bases matching TRBD2. V lost 1 base, J lost 6 bases, and 17 bases stayed unmatched. Looked up from germline, CDR1 is SGHRS and CDR2 is YFSETQ. The CDR3 extends over 19 amino acids. This chain's CDR3 is CASSLHDPDFIGGAGELFF. CDR3 nucleotides: TGCGCCAGCAGCTTGCACGATCCGGACTTCATCGGGGGGGCCGGGGAGCTGTTTTTT.

This clonotype was seen only a few times. The junction departs from the called germline gene at one end, perhaps through a read error. The gene calls are TRBV9 and TRBJ2-3; a weak D match, TRBD2 (5 bases). Germline values: CDR1 SGDLS, CDR2 YYNGEE. There are 13 residues in the CDR3. The CDR3 coding sequence is TGTGCCAGCAGCGGGGCTAGCACATATACGCAGTATTTT. Translation: CASSGASTYTQYF.

The V and J genes are TRBV19 and TRBJ2-4; 8 bases match TRBD1. Germline V lookup: CDR1 LNHDA, CDR2 SQIVND (reference sequence). V shed 5 bases, J shed 6 bases, and the junction held 6 bases outside the gene matches. The CDR3 loop spans 14 amino acids. CDR3 DNA: TGTGCCAGTAGTTCCCGGACAGGGACAAACATTCAGTACTTC. It encodes CASSSRTGTNIQYF.

This clonotype showed up just a few times. The rearrangement links TRBV12-3 or TRBV12-4 to TRBJ1-1, with D possibly TRBD1 on 6 matching bases. The CDR3 has 13 residues. V lost 8 bases, J lost 4 bases, and 14 bases lay in between. CDR3 nucleotides: TGTGCCAGCGAATACAGGGAAAGCACTGAAGCTTTCTTT. Its translation is CASEYRESTEAFF.

V is TRBV12-3 or TRBV12-4 and J is TRBJ2-6; D ambiguous. CDR3 length: 14 amino acids. Between the trimmed V and J ends, which lost 2 bases and 3 bases, there was a span of 5 bases. Here the CDR3 DNA reads TGTGCCAGCAGTTTAAGCGTTGGGGCCAACGTCCTGACTTTC. Amino acid sequence: CASSLSVGANVLTF.

The J gene is TRBJ1-4, the V gene TRBV12-3 or TRBV12-4, with D possibly matching TRBD1 (5 bases). V dropped 3 bases and J dropped 3 bases, with 8 bases sitting between them. This CDR3 region has 14 residues. CDR3 region: CASSLRGSNEKLFF. The CDR3, as DNA: TGTGCCAGCAGTTTGAGGGGATCTAATGAAAAACTGTTTTTT.

The CDR3 here is CASSIVNTRTEAFF. As DNA, the CDR3 is TGTGCCAGTAGTATAGTTAACACGCGCACTGAAGCTTTCTTT. The chain uses TRBV19 and TRBJ1-1; D remains unclear. CDR1 and CDR2 (germline): LNHDA, SQIVND (reference sequence). This CDR3 region has 14 residues. V dropped 1 base and J dropped 4 bases, with 10 bases sitting between them.

There are a few counts of this clonotype. This chain links TRBV7-9 with TRBJ2-5, with 8 bases lining up with TRBD2. V lost 4 bases to trimming and J lost 5 bases; unmatched junction nucleotides: 12. Germline V gene lookup returns CDR1 SEHNR and CDR2 FQNEAQ (reference sequence). The CDR3 totals 16 residues. The CDR3 DNA sequence: TGTGCCAGCAGCTCATTGCGGGGGGCCTCTCGGGAGACCCAGTACTTC. Protein sequence: CASSSLRGASRETQYF.

CDR3 amino acids: CASSFYPDRGGETQYF. The CDR3 DNA sequence: TGTGCCAGCAGTTTCTACCCGGACAGGGGTGGCGAGACCCAGTACTTC. The chain links TRBV27 to TRBJ2-5; TRBD1 matches 9 bases. V gave up 3 bases and J gave up 5 bases; unmatched junction bases: 10. Germline V CDR1 and CDR2: MNHEY, SMNVEV (reference sequence). CDR3 length: 16 amino acids.

This clonotype was counted at least ten times. The J gene is TRBJ2-7, the V gene TRBV2, with D maybe TRBD2 (5 bases). The CDR3 is 16 residues long. V shed 0 bases and J shed 0 bases, with 12 bases lying between them. Germline V gives CDR1 SNHLY, CDR2 FYNNEI. Here the CDR3 DNA reads TGTGCCAGCAGTGAAGCGCTTTACCGGGGCTCCTACGAGCAGTACTTC. It is translated as CASSEALYRGSYEQYF. The full variable domain, rest sourced from reference TRBV2 and TRBJ2-7, is EPEVTQTPSHQVTQMGQEVILRCVPISNHLYFYWYRQILGQKVEFLVSFYNNEISEKSEIFDDQFSVERPDGSNFTLKIRSTKLEDSAMYFCASSEALYRGSYEQYFGPGTRLTVT.

The V call is TRBV6-5, the J call TRBJ1-4; no clear D gene. From germline, CDR1 is MNHEY and CDR2 SVGAGI. The CDR3 is made up of 13 amino acids. Deletions cut 6 bases from V and 4 bases from J, with 9 bases between. Here the CDR3 DNA reads TGTGCCAGCAGGCGGGATATTAATGAAAAACTGTTTTTT. Its translation is CASRRDINEKLFF.

This clonotype has more than one count but fewer than ten. The junction differs from germline at one of its ends, possibly a read error. V gene TRBV25-1 combines with J gene TRBJ1-4; 7 positions match TRBD1. Germline CDR1 is MGHDK and CDR2 is SYGVNS. This CDR3 is built from 11 residues. The CDR3 loop reads CASRHGTAKYF. CDR3 nucleotide sequence: TGTGCCAGCAGGCATGGGACAGCCAAGTATTTT.

This chain connects TRBV2 to TRBJ2-3; D perhaps matches TRBD1 (6 bases). CDR3 length: 12 amino acids. CDR1 is SNHLY, CDR2 FYNNEI, per germline. The ends were cut back, 6 bases at V and 14 bases at J, with 18 bases in the middle. The chain's CDR3 is CASSRRDTPLYF. CDR3 sequence (DNA): TGTGCCAGCAGCCGCCGGGACACCCCCTTGTATTTT.

This clonotype showed up just a few times. The chain employs TRBV29-1 and TRBJ2-1; a weak D match, TRBD2 (5 bases). Germline V CDR1 and CDR2: SQVTM, ANQGSEA. This CDR3 is 16 amino acids long. The V end was cut by 0 bases, the J end by 0 bases, with 12 bases between. CDR3 protein: CSVEDVASSSYNEQFF. DNA of the CDR3: TGCAGCGTTGAAGACGTAGCGAGCAGCTCCTACAATGAGCAGTTCTTC.

There are many counts of this clonotype. The chain couples TRBV5-6 to TRBJ2-1; D assignment may be TRBD1 or TRBD2 (5 bases each). The V end was cut by 2 bases, the J end by 0 bases, with 15 bases between. The CDR3 totals 17 residues. Germline assignment: CDR1 SGHDT and CDR2 YYEEEE. In DNA, the CDR3 is TGTGCCAGCAGCTTCTTACCGGGACGGTACTCCTACAATGAGCAGTTCTTC. Translating gives CASSFLPGRYSYNEQFF.

This clonotype was observed a few times. This sequence joins TRBV5-5 and TRBJ2-1, with 7 nucleotides matching TRBD2. The ends lost 4 bases at V and 9 bases at J; junction bases unmatched: 10. This CDR3 spans 14 amino acids. Germline V lookup: CDR1 SGHKS, CDR2 YYEKEE (reference sequence). CDR3 in amino acids: CASSLTGGAGEQFF. CDR3 nucleotide sequence: TGTGCCAGCAGCCTCACGGGAGGAGCTGGTGAGCAGTTCTTC.